These 5 T cell receptor beta chains originate from one sample sequenced in a study of blood T cell repertoires in COVID-19. Here immunoSEQ multiplex PCR was the method, and the copy in TCRdb shows in-frame clones only, minus some. The sample lists 70,000 to 80,000 clones, roughly 86% occurring once. The sample was peripheral blood. Receptors originate from a woman in her sixties with acute or convalescent COVID-19.

This chain connects TRBV2 to TRBJ2-5; 10 bases match TRBD2. This CDR3 has 15 amino acids. V trimming: 8 bases; J trimming: 4 bases; junction bases outside the gene matches: 10. CDR1 and CDR2 (germline): SNHLY, FYNNEI. The CDR3 coding sequence is TGTGCCAGCGCAGGAAGCGGGGGGGGAAGAGAGACCCAGTACTTC. Its translation: CASAGSGGGRETQYF.

CDR3 sequence: CASSVEGLAGGELFF. The CDR3, as DNA: TGTGCCAGCAGCGTAGAGGGCCTCGCGGGCGGGGAGCTGTTTTTT. The V call is TRBV9, the J call TRBJ2-2; D perhaps matches TRBD2 (5 bases). V lost 0 bases, J lost 7 bases, and 13 bases lay in between. Germline CDR1 is SGDLS and CDR2 is YYNGEE. CDR3 size: 15 residues.

The chain combines TRBV5-4 with TRBJ2-2; weak D call: TRBD2 (6 bases). Per germline, CDR1 SGHNT and CDR2 YYREEE (reference sequence). V shed 1 base and J shed 7 bases, with 11 bases lying between them. The CDR3 extends over 14 amino acids. The CDR3 is CASSLSMEGGELFF. The CDR3 nucleotides read TGTGCCAGCAGCTTGTCAATGGAGGGCGGGGAGCTGTTTTTT.

The chain combines TRBV19 with TRBJ1-6; D gene unclear. Trimming stripped 5 bases from V and 10 bases from J, with 15 bases between. CDR1 and CDR2 from the germline V gene are LNHDA and SQIVND (reference sequence). The CDR3 consists of 14 residues. The CDR3 is CASSEATGGSPLHF. The CDR3 DNA reads as TGTGCCAGTAGTGAGGCGACCGGTGGGTCACCCCTCCACTTT. The complete variable domain, with remaining parts taken from reference TRBV19 and TRBJ1-6, reads DGGITQSPKYLFRKEGQNVTLSCEQNLNHDAMYWYRQDPGQGLRLIYYSQIVNDFQKGDIAEGYSVSREKKESFPLTVTSAQKNPTAFYLCASSEATGGSPLHFGNGTRLTVT.

The gene calls are TRBV10-3 and TRBJ2-3; 7 bases match TRBD2. CDR1 ENHRY and CDR2 SYGVKD come from the germline V gene. CDR3 length equals 13 residues. J was trimmed by 1 base and V by 5 bases; bases with no gene match: 0. CDR3 sequence reads: CAISRGGTDTQYF. The CDR3 DNA reads TGTGCCATCAGTCGGGGGGGCACAGATACGCAGTATTTT.